This T cell receptor beta chain derives from a study of T cell clonality in common variable immunodeficiency. Measured with immunoSEQ multiplex PCR; TCRdb has only the in-frame clones, and not every one. The sample has 45,000 to 55,000 clones, none seen only once; the top ten hold 5.4%. Of note for this clone: The CDR3 end falls 3 residues outside the read, so it is completed with the germline J gene.

From germline, CDR1 is WSHSY and CDR2 SAAADI. After removal of 6 bases from V and 4 bases from J, the junction contained 7 bases not matched to a gene. This CDR3 has 14 residues. The J gene is TRBJ2-5, the V gene TRBV10-2; the match to TRBD1 covers 8 bases. Sequencing was done on a sample of peripheral blood mononuclear cells. The receptor's source is a person aged 18 to 75 in good health. CDR3 bases read: TGCGCCAGCAGCCAGGGGGCAAGAGGAGAGACC. Translation gives CASSQGARGET. The entire CDR3 reads CASSQGARGETQYF.